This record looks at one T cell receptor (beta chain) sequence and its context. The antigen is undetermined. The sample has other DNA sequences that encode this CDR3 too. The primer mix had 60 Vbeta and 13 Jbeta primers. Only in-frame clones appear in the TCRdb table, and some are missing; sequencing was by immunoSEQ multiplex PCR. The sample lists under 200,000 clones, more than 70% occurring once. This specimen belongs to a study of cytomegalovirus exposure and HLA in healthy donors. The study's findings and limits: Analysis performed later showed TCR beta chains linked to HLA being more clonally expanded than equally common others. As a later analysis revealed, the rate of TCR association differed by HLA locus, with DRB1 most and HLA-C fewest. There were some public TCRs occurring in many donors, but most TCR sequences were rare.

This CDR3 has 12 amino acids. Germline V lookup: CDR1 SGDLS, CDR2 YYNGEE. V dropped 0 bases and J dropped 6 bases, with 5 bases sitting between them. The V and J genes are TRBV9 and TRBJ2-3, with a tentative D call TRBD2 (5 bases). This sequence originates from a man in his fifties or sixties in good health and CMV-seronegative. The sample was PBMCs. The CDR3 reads CASSVGGDTQYF. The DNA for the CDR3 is TGTGCCAGCAGCGTAGGCGGGGATACGCAGTATTTT.